This entry lists 10 T cell receptor beta chains sequenced from one sample in a study of sequential checkpoint blockade in melanoma. Treatment meaning: randomized to nivolumab then ipilimumab (arm A) or the reverse (arm B). Assay: immunoSEQ multiplex PCR; the TCRdb copy retains only in-frame clones and omits some. The data contain 10,000 to 11,000 clones, roughly 52% of them singletons. The material sequenced was CD8+ T cells sorted from blood (inferred from file names), taken from a patient given nivolumab and ipilimumab in sequence. The source of these receptors is a human donor with melanoma.

The chain employs TRBV6-1 and TRBJ2-3, with TRBD1 as a possible D gene (6 bases). Trimming removed 1 base at V and 3 bases at J, with 14 bases between. Per the germline V gene, CDR1 is MNHNS and CDR2 is SASEGT. This CDR3 has 16 residues. The CDR3 nucleotides are TGTGCCAGCAGTGAAGTATTGGGGGCGCGGACAGATACGCAGTATTTT. This translates into CASSEVLGARTDTQYF.

The chain joins TRBV5-5 to TRBJ1-5; D is perhaps TRBD1 (5 bases). Trimming shortened V by 0 bases and J by 3 bases, and 7 bases separated the two germline ends. The length of the CDR3 is 14 residues. CDR1 is SGHKS, CDR2 YYEKEE, per germline (reference sequence). CDR3 sequence reads: CASSLEGFNQPQHF. The CDR3 DNA sequence: TGTGCCAGCAGCTTGGAGGGGTTCAATCAGCCCCAGCATTTT.

The J gene is TRBJ1-1, the V gene TRBV4-2, with D perhaps matching TRBD1 (5 bases). Germline V CDR1 and CDR2: LGHNA, YNFKEQ. Trimming cost V 0 bases and J 1 base, with 12 bases left between them. This CDR3 has 16 residues. CDR3 coding DNA: TGTGCCAGCAGCCAAGATGGGGCCGGGGGGAACACTGAAGCTTTCTTT. Amino acids: CASSQDGAGGNTEAFF.

The rearrangement joins TRBV7-9 to TRBJ2-3, with D perhaps TRBD2 (6 bases). The V end was cut by 1 base, the J end by 2 bases, with 13 bases between. The germline gives CDR1 SEHNR, CDR2 FQNEAQ (reference sequence). This CDR3 is 16 amino acids long. This CDR3 is CASSLGGGKYTDTQYF. The DNA for the CDR3 is TGTGCCAGCAGCTTAGGGGGCGGGAAGTACACAGATACGCAGTATTTT. Looking up the rest from reference TRBV7-9 and TRBJ2-3 gives the full variable domain: DTGVSQNPRHKITKRGQNVTFRCDPISEHNRLYWYRQTLGQGPEFLTYFQNEAQLEKSRLLSDRFSAERPKGSFSTLEIQRTEQGDSAMYLCASSLGGGKYTDTQYFGPGTRLTVL.

The chain employs TRBV5-6 and TRBJ1-6, with unresolved D. Trimming pared 0 bases from V and 0 bases from J, leaving 7 bases between. Per the germline V gene, CDR1 is SGHDT and CDR2 is YYEEEE. The CDR3 runs 16 residues. The CDR3 loop is CASSLDRSSYNSPLHF. The DNA for the CDR3 is TGTGCCAGCAGCTTGGACCGGAGCTCCTATAATTCACCCCTCCACTTT.

The chain is built from TRBV28 and TRBJ2-3; 15 bases fit TRBD2. J was trimmed by 6 bases and V by 6 bases; bases with no gene match: 4. The CDR3 runs 15 residues. Germline lookup yields CDR1 MDHEN and CDR2 SYDVKM. The DNA of the CDR3 is TGTGCCAGCAGGAGGACTAGCGGGAGGGCTGATACGCAGTATTTT. It encodes CASRRTSGRADTQYF.

The chain couples TRBV9 to TRBJ2-1, with TRBD2 matching over 13 bases. The germline CDR1 and CDR2 sequences are SGDLS and YYNGEE. V was clipped by 0 bases and J by 8 bases; unmatched bases: 11. The CDR3 is 18 residues long. The CDR3 here is CASSVGRRTSGSVDEQFF. DNA of the CDR3: TGTGCCAGCAGCGTAGGTCGACGGACTAGCGGGAGTGTCGATGAGCAGTTCTTC.

Only a few counts were recorded for this clone. In DNA form, the CDR3 reads TGTGCCAGCAGTTTCCTGGATGCGGGCAATCAGCCCCAGCATTTT. This encodes CASSFLDAGNQPQHF. The chain combines TRBV28 with TRBJ1-5; no clear D. V dropped 3 bases and J dropped 2 bases, with 11 bases sitting between them. This CDR3 region has 15 residues. Germline CDR1 and CDR2: MDHEN and SYDVKM.

In the case of this clone: Other nucleotide sequences in the sample specify the same CDR3. The rearrangement uses TRBV9 and TRBJ1-5; D not certain. The V gene's germline CDR1 is SGDLS and CDR2 YYNGEE. CDR3 length: 15 amino acids. Trimming left V 0 bases short and J 0 bases short, with 7 bases between. The CDR3 DNA follows: TGTGCCAGCAGCGTAGGAGGGAATAGCAATCAGCCCCAGCATTTT. Its protein is CASSVGGNSNQPQHF.

This clone was detected only a few times. The CDR3 loop is CASSITSSGTGELFF. In nucleotides, the CDR3 is TGTGCCAGTAGTATTACTAGTTCGGGCACCGGGGAGCTGTTTTTT. The rearrangement uses TRBV19 and TRBJ2-2, with D possibly matching TRBD2 (5 bases). Trimming shortened V by 3 bases and J by 4 bases, and 12 bases separated the two germline ends. The CDR3 runs 15 residues. The V gene's germline CDR1 is LNHDA and CDR2 SQIVND (reference sequence).